The present T cell receptor beta chain was sequenced within a study of shared clonotypes between healthy human individuals. Germline assignment: CDR1 SNHLY and CDR2 FYNNEI. V was shortened by 4 bases and J by 2 bases, with 14 bases between the two germline ends. CDR3 length: 16 amino acids. The repertoire was sequenced with immunoSEQ multiplex PCR; TCRdb's copy has only in-frame clones and lacks some. The sample records approximately 1.4 million clones, approximately 98% being singletons. Findings and limits, study-wide: Shared across several donors were roughly 4.8% of the naive CD4 clonotypes. Unshared clonotypes carried lower generation probabilities than those common to all four donors.

Turning to this clone: Its antigen remains unknown.

The chain uses TRBV2 and TRBJ1-4; D is possibly TRBD1 (6 bases). Sequenced: naive CD4+ T cells sorted from blood. Subset in this sample: CD45RA+ positively selected. This clonotype was obtained from a man aged 30 to 45 in good health. CDR3 DNA: TGTGCCAGCAGTGGGAACAAGGGGGGCACTAATGAAAAACTGTTTTTT. It codes for CASSGNKGGTNEKLFF. The variable domain in full, with the rest retrieved from reference TRBV2 and TRBJ1-4, is EPEVTQTPSHQVTQMGQEVILRCVPISNHLYFYWYRQILGQKVEFLVSFYNNEISEKSEIFDDQFSVERPDGSNFTLKIRSTKLEDSAMYFCASSGNKGGTNEKLFFGSGTQLSVL.